This T cell receptor beta chain came from a study of regulatory T cells in long-lasting Graves disease. Study-wide results and limits: Thyroid tissue went unstudied; only peripheral blood was examined.

Building the TCR beta libraries relied on iRepertoire HTBI primers, and CDR3 regions underwent Arm-PCR. TCRdb recomputed calls from the multiplex PCR reads with MiXCR, one row per CDR3 protein. Altogether some 370,000 distinct CDR3 sequences are present, around 11% being singletons, with the ten largest covering about 20%. The V gene's germline CDR1 is SSHAT and CDR2 FNYEAQ (reference sequence). This CDR3 region has 15 residues. Indicated time point: newly diagnosed GD, antithyroid drugs for less than 3 months. Generation of the TCR library employed RNA extracted from PBMCs. Xi'an, China, was home to the endocrinology department that provided patients. This clonotype was seen ten or more times. Its antigen is not identified. Sequence at one end of the junction differs from germline and may be a read error. These data also formed part of another study, on T cells in Graves' hyperthyroidism and ophthalmopathy. That paper adds: Using the HTBI primer set, a first-round RT-PCR was run on the TCR CDR3.

This chain connects TRBV7-7 to TRBJ2-1; possibly TRBD1 or TRBD2 for D (5 bases each). The source material was peripheral blood mononuclear cells (PBMCs), sampled at new diagnosis, from a patient treated with antithyroid drugs. The sequence came from a young woman with Graves disease. The CDR3 region has the DNA TGTGCTAGCAGCTTATTTCCCGGCAGGGAGAGTGAGCAGTTCTTC. Encoded protein: CASSLFPGRESEQFF. Combining the CDR3 with reference TRBV7-7 and TRBJ2-1 gives the whole variable domain GAGVSQSPRYKVTKRGQDVTLRCDPISSHATLYWYQQALGQGPEFLTYFNYEAQPDKSGLPSDRFSAERPEGSISTLTIQRTEQRDSAMYRCASSLFPGRESEQFFGPGTRLTVL.